This is a list of T cell receptor beta chains from one sample in a study of blood T cell repertoires in COVID-19. This table comes from immunoSEQ multiplex PCR, and its TCRdb copy is limited to in-frame clones, with some not included. There are some 180,000 clones in the sample; 75% to 90% occur only once, and 5% to 7.5% lies in the top ten. The specimen was PBMCs or T cells enriched from blood (not recorded which). Receptor source: a man aged 40-55 years who had recovered from COVID-19. CDR3s include the opening cysteine and the closing phenylalanine or tryptophan. The order of the fields is D gene, J gene, clone size, V gene, CDR3 DNA, CDR3 protein. The D gene is left open where the match is weak. Where a row states a size, it is once, few, many or the class of an expanded clone; other rows omit it.

>TRBD2|TRBJ2-5|-|TRBV9
TGTGCCAGCAGCGCCCGAGAGCGACTAGCGGGAGATGAGACCCAGTACTTC
CASSARERLAGDETQYF
>-|TRBJ2-1|-|TRBV11-2
TGTGCCAGCAGCTTTCTCCAGGGTGACAATGAGCAGTTCTTC
CASSFLQGDNEQFF
>-|TRBJ2-2|-|TRBV2
TGTGCCGGGGACTTCAACACCGGGGAGCTGTTTTTT
CAGDFNTGELFF
>TRBD1|TRBJ2-7|-|TRBV29-1
TGCAGCGTTGAACTCACCACCCCCGGGACAGACTACGAGCAGTACTTC
CSVELTTPGTDYEQYF
>-|TRBJ2-3|-|TRBV19
TGTGCTTCAGCCGGGAGCACAGATACGCAGTATTTT
CASAGSTDTQYF
>TRBD1|TRBJ1-2|-|TRBV28
TGTGCCAGCAGTCCCGGGACAGGGGGCTCTTATGGCTACACCTTC
CASSPGTGGSYGYTF
>-|TRBJ2-1|-|TRBV6-5
TGTGCCAGCAGATTCATAGGGACAGAGCAGTTCTTC
CASRFIGTEQFF
>TRBD1|TRBJ1-2|few|TRBV27
TGTGCCGGCCGACAGGGCTATGGCTACACCTTC
CAGRQGYGYTF
>-|TRBJ1-5|once|TRBV30
TGTGCCTGGAGTGTAAACCCCGCCCGCCGGGGTAATCAGCCCCAGCATTTT
CAWSVNPARRGNQPQHF
>-|TRBJ2-7|-|TRBV25-1
TGTGCCAGCAGTGCAGGGCACTACGAGCAGTACTTC
CASSAGHYEQYF
>TRBD1|TRBJ1-4|-|TRBV7-9
TGTGCCAGCAGCCCCGGGACAGCGACAGGTGAAAAACTGTTTTTT
CASSPGTATGEKLFF
>-|TRBJ2-2|-|TRBV6-5
TGTGCCAGCAGCGGAGTAACCGGGGAGCTGTTTTTT
CASSGVTGELFF
>-|TRBJ1-1|-|TRBV12-5
TGTGCTAGTGGGAGACAGTTTAACACTGAAGCTTTCTTT
CASGRQFNTEAFF
>-|TRBJ1-2|once|TRBV29-1
TGCAGCGTTGAAACAACAGGGCTTAGTGGCTACACCTTC
CSVETTGLSGYTF
>-|TRBJ1-1|-|TRBV6-1
TGTGCCAGCAGTGAACAGGGTTTTGTCTCTGAAGCTTTCTTT
CASSEQGFVSEAFF
>-|TRBJ1-1|-|TRBV4-1
TGCGCCAGCAGCCAAGGGGTCAGCGTGAACACTGAAGCTTTCTTT
CASSQGVSVNTEAFF
>-|TRBJ1-5|-|TRBV6-5
TGTGCCAGCAGGTCACAAAGCAATCAGCCCCAGCATTTT
CASRSQSNQPQHF
>-|TRBJ2-3|-|TRBV19
TGTGCCTCTCTACTCCGGGACGACAGGCGCTTT
CASLLRDDRRF